This T cell receptor beta chain was sequenced during a study of shared clonotypes between healthy human individuals (dated by TCRdb to 2018 to 2020). The study in broad terms: A few men and two women, aged 18 to 49 years, made up the cohort. Between about 0.85 and 10 billion PBMCs per donor were obtained by leukapheresis. Different laboratories and diverse techniques were used to prepare libraries and sequence TCR repertoires, to increase sequencing depth and limit assay-specific biases. Per donor, three plates each were used for CD4 naive and CD4 memory, two for CD8 naive, and one for CD8 memory. The study deeply sequenced blood TCR repertoires of roughly five healthy adults to estimate repertoire size and the extent of clonotype sharing between individuals.

The full study reports these points: Pairwise subsampling indicated that sequencing depth was expected to affect the degree of clonotype sharing among donors. Even with the large sequencing depth, rarefaction of the sorted-subset datasets indicated that sequencing was incomplete. Sampling was limited to blood, and TCR repertoires in tissue likely differ from TCR repertoires in blood. Compared with non-shared clonotypes, clonotypes shared by all four sorted-subset donors had higher generation probabilities. Because the study included only a small number of donors, the genetic and exposure-history diversity represented was limited. Estimated clonotype richness was generally larger for naive than for memory subsets. Across a handful of donors, about 4.5% of naive CD4, around 3.5% of naive CD8, 2% to 2.5% of memory CD4, and about 0.4% of memory CD8 clonotypes were shared.

Using the deep immunoSEQ assay, TCR CDR3 regions were amplified from genomic DNA by multiplex PCR. For each cell subset, the extracted genomic DNA was distributed evenly across all wells of several immunoSEQ 96-well plates, and each plate served as one replicate. For sorted subsets, around 0.2 ug genomic DNA, equal to 30,000 or so T cell genomes, was loaded into each replicate PCR. Purified libraries were measured with a Qubit 3.0 fluorometer, size-checked on a Bioanalyzer 2100, and measured again with the KAPA Library Quantification kit. Every immunoSEQ 96-well plate was sequenced on a dedicated single-read 150-cycle Illumina NextSeq 550 flow cell. The study's own analysis went as follows. Because the immunoSEQ output included only junctional sequences and no quality scores, the filtering could not be the same as the filtering used for full-length reads. Sequences were annotated with PyIR, a Python wrapper for IgBLAST v1.9, using IMGT germline references to assign V/J genes and CDR3. Reads with weak V/J assignments (E-value above 1e-6), missing CDR3, stop codons, out-of-frame junctions, or ambiguous translated residues were removed. V3J clonotypes were defined as sequences sharing an identical inferred V gene, J gene, and CDR3 amino acid sequence. To compute the percentage overlap between repertoires, the number of shared unique clonotypes was divided by the size of the smaller repertoire. Richness of each repertoire was evaluated using RTK rarefaction, the Chao1 estimator, and Recon v2.1 estimates of unobserved clonotypes. For all TCRbeta clonotypes obtained by the gDNA method from four donors, generation probabilities were computed with OLGA. TCRdb's version of the immuneACCESS table is confined to in-frame rearrangements and falls short of the full clone set. An unresolved V gene accounts for under half of the shortfall where checked; the remainder is of unknown origin. V and J calls and clone size follow that table, whereas D and trimming were derived from the DNA. This sample is represented by approximately 530,000 clones; about 96% of them were singletons. The ten largest clones add up to nearly 0.065% of the sample.

The CDR3 has 16 amino acids, counting the end cysteine and phenylalanine. This entry keeps only the CDR3 DNA: 48 bases, framed from base 1. CDR1 and CDR2 were assigned from the germline V gene as MNHEY and SVGAGI. At the junction V is shortened by 2 bases and J by 1 base, with 15 bases in between. In the case of this clone: It has no known antigen specificity. No base quality information exists; no much larger clone differs at one position.

The donors were healthy, HIV-negative adults who had no recently reported acute infections or vaccinations. Every donor was a Caucasian adult residing in Nashville, Tennessee, USA. CD4+ T cells were enriched by magnetic negative selection, after which naive cells were positively selected on CD45RA and the negative fraction was taken as the memory subset. Blood was obtained by leukapheresis, after which PBMCs were separated by Ficoll-Histopaque density gradient centrifugation and cryopreserved in liquid nitrogen vapor phase. Analytical flow cytometry was used to check the purity and quantity of each magnetically sorted T cell population. Genomic DNA was isolated from each sorted fraction and quantified by UV absorbance on a Nanodrop 2000c.

Sequenced input: naive CD4+ T cells sorted from blood. Taken with the paper, the label for cell subset or site translates to: CD45RA+ positively selected. The receptor chain draws on TRBV6-5 and TRBJ2-7, and perhaps TRBD2 as D gene, on 6 matching bases. The source is a young woman in good health. The CDR3 here reads CASSYELPGLSYEQYF. The sequenced DNA: TGTGCCAGCAGTTACGAACTTCCGGGACTTTCCTACGAGCAGTACTTC.